The entry that follows covers one T cell receptor beta chain sequence. It was with unique molecular identifiers that the TCRbeta library was prepared. In TCRdb, the PCR reads were re-called with MiXCR into one record per CDR3 protein. This table has about 540,000 distinct CDR3 sequences, roughly 18% appearing once. This sample is drawn from a study of T-cell reconstitution after alpha-beta-depleted transplantation in children. The CDR3 consists of 16 residues. Germline V gene data show CDR1 as SGDLS and CDR2 as YYNGEE. Trimming removed 4 bases from V and 5 bases from J; junction bases left unmatched: 12.

The TCR sequence derives from a human donor who donated a stem cell graft to a child with acute lymphoblastic leukemia. The sample consisted of PBMCs from the stem cell graft donor, taken from the stem cell graft. The chain is built from TRBV9 and TRBJ2-3; 8 bases agree with TRBD2. CDR3 coding DNA: TGTGCCAGCAGCTCGGGCCAGGGACTAGTTGGAGATACGCAGTATTTT. It codes for CASSSGQGLVGDTQYF.